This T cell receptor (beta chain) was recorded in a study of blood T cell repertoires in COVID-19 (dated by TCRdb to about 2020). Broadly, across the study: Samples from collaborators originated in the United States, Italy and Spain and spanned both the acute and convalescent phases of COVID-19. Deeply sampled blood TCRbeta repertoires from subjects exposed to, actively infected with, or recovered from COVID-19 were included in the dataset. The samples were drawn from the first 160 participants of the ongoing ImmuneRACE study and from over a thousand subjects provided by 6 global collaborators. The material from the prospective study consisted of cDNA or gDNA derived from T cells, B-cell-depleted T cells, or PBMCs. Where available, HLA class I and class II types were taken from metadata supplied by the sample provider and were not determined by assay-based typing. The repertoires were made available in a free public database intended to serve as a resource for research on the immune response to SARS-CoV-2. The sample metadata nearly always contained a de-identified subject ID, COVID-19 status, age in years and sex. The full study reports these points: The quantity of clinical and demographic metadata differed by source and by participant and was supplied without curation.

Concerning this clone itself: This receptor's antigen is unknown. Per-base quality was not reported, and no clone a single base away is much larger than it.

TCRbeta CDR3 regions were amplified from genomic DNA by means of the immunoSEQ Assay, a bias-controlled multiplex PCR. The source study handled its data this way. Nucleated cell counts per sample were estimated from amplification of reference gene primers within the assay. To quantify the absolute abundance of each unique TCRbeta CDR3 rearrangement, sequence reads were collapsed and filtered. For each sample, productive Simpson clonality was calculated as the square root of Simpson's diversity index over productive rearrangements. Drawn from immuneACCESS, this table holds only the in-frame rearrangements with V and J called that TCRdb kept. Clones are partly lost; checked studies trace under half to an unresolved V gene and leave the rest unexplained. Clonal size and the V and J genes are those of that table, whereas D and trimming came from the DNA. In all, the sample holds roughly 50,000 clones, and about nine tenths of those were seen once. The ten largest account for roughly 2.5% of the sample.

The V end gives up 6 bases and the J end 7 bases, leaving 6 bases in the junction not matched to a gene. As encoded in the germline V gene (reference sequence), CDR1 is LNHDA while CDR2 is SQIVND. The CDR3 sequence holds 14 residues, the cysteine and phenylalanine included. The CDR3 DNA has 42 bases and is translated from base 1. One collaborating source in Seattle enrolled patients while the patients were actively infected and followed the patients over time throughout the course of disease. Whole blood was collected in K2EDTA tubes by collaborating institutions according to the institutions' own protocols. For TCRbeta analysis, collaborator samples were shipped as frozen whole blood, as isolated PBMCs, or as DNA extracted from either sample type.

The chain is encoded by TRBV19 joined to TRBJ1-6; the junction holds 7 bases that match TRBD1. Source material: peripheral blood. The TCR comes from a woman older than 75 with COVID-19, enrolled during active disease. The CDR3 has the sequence CASSRDSTNSPLHF. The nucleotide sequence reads TGTGCCAGTAGCCGGGACAGTACGAATTCACCCCTCCACTTT.